A selection of T cell receptor beta chains follows, all from one sample in a study of T cells in Graves' hyperthyroidism and ophthalmopathy. TCRdb processed the multiplex PCR reads anew with MiXCR; each CDR3 protein has one entry. The sample contains 560,000 or so distinct CDR3 sequences, just under 20% of which appear only once. The source material was blood. The receptors derive from a man aged 35 to 55 with Graves' ophthalmopathy. The CDR3 runs from the conserved cysteine through the conserved F or W. The order of the fields is CDR3 DNA, CDR3 protein, clone size, V gene, J gene, D gene. The D gene is left open where the match is weak. Only some rows state a clone size, as once, few, many or a class for expanded clones.

TGCGCCAGCAGCTTGCTCGGGGAAGCTTTCTTT	CASSLLGEAFF	.	TRBV5-1	TRBJ1-1	.
TGTGCCAGCAGCTCTCTAGTTGCGGGAGTTAACGGGGAGCTGTTTTTT	CASSSLVAGVNGELFF	few	TRBV7-2	TRBJ2-2	TRBD2
TGTGCCAGCAGTCCTCAAGAGACAGGCAAAAACATTCAGTACTTC	CASSPQETGKNIQYF	many	TRBV28	TRBJ2-4	.
TGTGCCAGCAGCTTATATGACAGGGGGCTTGGGACCCAGTACTTC	CASSLYDRGLGTQYF	once	TRBV7-9	TRBJ2-5	TRBD1
TGTGCCAGCAGCAAGCGCCAGGGGGTAGGTCGGAATTCACCCCTCCACTTT	CASSKRQGVGRNSPLHF	.	TRBV11-2	TRBJ1-6	TRBD1
TGTGCCACCAGTGATCGACAGGGAACGAACTACAATGAGCAGTTCTTC	CATSDRQGTNYNEQFF	.	TRBV24-1	TRBJ2-1	TRBD1
TGCAGTGCTAGAGATCATGAGGACTGGAACAATGAGCAGTTCTTC	CSARDHEDWNNEQFF	.	TRBV20-1	TRBJ2-1	.
TGTGCCAGCAGTTACGGAGGGGGGGGCTCTGGAAACACCATATATTTT	CASSYGGGGSGNTIYF	.	TRBV6-6	TRBJ1-3	.
TGTGCCAGCAGTTTACAGGGCTTCACTGAAGCTTTCTTT	CASSLQGFTEAFF	medium-sized	TRBV27	TRBJ1-1	.
TGTGCCAGCAGTTTGGCCTACGGGGAGCTGTTTTTT	CASSLAYGELFF	.	TRBV28	TRBJ2-2	.
TGTGCCAGCAGACTAGCGGGAGGGCCTGCCTACGAGCAGTACTTC	CASRLAGGPAYEQYF	few	TRBV2	TRBJ2-7	TRBD2
TGTGCCAGCAGCTTACGGAGTGTCGGGGGCACTCAGTATTTT	CASSLRSVGGTQYF	.	TRBV11-3	TRBJ2-3	.
TGTGCCAGCAGATCATCTGGAGGGAGACTATACGAGCAGTACTTC	CASRSSGGRLYEQYF	few	TRBV6-5	TRBJ2-7	.
TGTGCCAGCAGTCCGGGACTACCGGGGGATGAGCAGTTCTTC	CASSPGLPGDEQFF	few	TRBV27	TRBJ2-1	TRBD2
TGTGCCTGGAGTGTAAGTGCAATCTACGAGCAGTACTTC	CAWSVSAIYEQYF	many	TRBV30	TRBJ2-7	.
TGTGCCAGCAGCCAAGATCAACGAGGCGGGAGGGTGTACAATGAGCAGTTCTTC	CASSQDQRGGRVYNEQFF	many	TRBV14	TRBJ2-1	TRBD2
TGTGCCAGCAGCCTGTCCCCTAGGGAGCAGTACTTC	CASSLSPREQYF	.	TRBV6-1	TRBJ2-7	.
TGTGCCAGCAGCTGGGTAAGGGTGAACACTGAAGCTTTCTTT	CASSWVRVNTEAFF	many	TRBV5-5	TRBJ1-1	.
TGTGCCAGCAGCCGGGAAGTCACCTACGAGCAGTACTTC	CASSREVTYEQYF	many	TRBV7-2	TRBJ2-7	.
TGTGCCAGCAGTCCTTGGGGGGGGCGAGGGACTGAAGCTTTCTTT	CASSPWGGRGTEAFF	many	TRBV28	TRBJ1-1	.
TGTGCCAGCACCCTATCAAGCGGATCCTCCTACGAGCAGTACTTC	CASTLSSGSSYEQYF	many	TRBV12-3/TRBV12-4	TRBJ2-7	.
TGCAGCGTGCGATCCGGGACAGGGGGAACCGGGGAGCTGTTTTTT	CSVRSGTGGTGELFF	.	TRBV29-1	TRBJ2-2	TRBD1
TGTGCCAGCTCACCCCTGACAGGGGACCACGAGCAGTACTTC	CASSPLTGDHEQYF	many	TRBV18	TRBJ2-7	TRBD1
TGCAGCGTGACGGGTGGGACCGGGGAGCTGTTTTTT	CSVTGGTGELFF	.	TRBV29-1	TRBJ2-2	.
TGTGCCAGCTCACCACCGATGGGCGAGCAGTACTTC	CASSPPMGEQYF	many	TRBV18	TRBJ2-7	.
TGTGCCAGCAGGAGGGGTGACAGGGGCAATCAGCCCCAGCATTTT	CASRRGDRGNQPQHF	many	TRBV2	TRBJ1-5	TRBD1
TGTGCCAGTCAGGAGTTTACTGTTTTGGATACGCAGTATTTT	CASQEFTVLDTQYF	many	TRBV7-9	TRBJ2-3	.
TGTGCCAGCAGCTTAGGAGGAAGGACAGGGGGAGTTGGGTATGGCTACACCTTC	CASSLGGRTGGVGYGYTF	few	TRBV7-8	TRBJ1-2	TRBD1
TGTGCCAGCAGCCAAGCCGGGACTAGTTCGTCCTACGAGCAGTACTTC	CASSQAGTSSSYEQYF	.	TRBV3-1	TRBJ2-7	TRBD2
TGTGCCAGCTCACCACTGGCAGGGGACAAGAATGGCTACACCTTC	CASSPLAGDKNGYTF	few	TRBV18	TRBJ1-2	.
TGTGCCAGCAGTTTTTCCACGGGGGGAAGCAATCAGCCCCAGCATTTT	CASSFSTGGSNQPQHF	many	TRBV12-3/TRBV12-4	TRBJ1-5	.
TGTGCCAGCAGCTTGGGTCAGGCCTTTGACTACGAGCAGTACTTC	CASSLGQAFDYEQYF	few	TRBV5-6	TRBJ2-7	.
TGCGCCAGCAGCCAAGAGGGGGGGGCCCAAAGTAAAACCGGGGAGCTGTTTTTT	CASSQEGGAQSKTGELFF	.	TRBV4-1	TRBJ2-2	.